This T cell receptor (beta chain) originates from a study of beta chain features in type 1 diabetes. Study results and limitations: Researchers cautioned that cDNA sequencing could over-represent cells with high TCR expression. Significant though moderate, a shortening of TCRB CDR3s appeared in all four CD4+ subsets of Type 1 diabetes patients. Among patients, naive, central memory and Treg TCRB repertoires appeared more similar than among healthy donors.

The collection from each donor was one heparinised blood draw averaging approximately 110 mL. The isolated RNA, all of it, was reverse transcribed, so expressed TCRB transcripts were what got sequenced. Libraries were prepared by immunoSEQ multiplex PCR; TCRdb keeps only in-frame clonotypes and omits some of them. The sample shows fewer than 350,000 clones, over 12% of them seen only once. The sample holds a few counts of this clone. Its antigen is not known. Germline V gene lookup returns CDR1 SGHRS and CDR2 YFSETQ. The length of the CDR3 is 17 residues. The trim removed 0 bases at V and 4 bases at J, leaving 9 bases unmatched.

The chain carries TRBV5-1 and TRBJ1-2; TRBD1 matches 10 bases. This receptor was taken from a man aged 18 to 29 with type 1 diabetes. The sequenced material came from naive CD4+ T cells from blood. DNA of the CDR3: TGCGCCAGCAGCTTGGCATCAGGGGACAGGGGCGTCTATGGCTACACCTTC. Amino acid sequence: CASSLASGDRGVYGYTF.